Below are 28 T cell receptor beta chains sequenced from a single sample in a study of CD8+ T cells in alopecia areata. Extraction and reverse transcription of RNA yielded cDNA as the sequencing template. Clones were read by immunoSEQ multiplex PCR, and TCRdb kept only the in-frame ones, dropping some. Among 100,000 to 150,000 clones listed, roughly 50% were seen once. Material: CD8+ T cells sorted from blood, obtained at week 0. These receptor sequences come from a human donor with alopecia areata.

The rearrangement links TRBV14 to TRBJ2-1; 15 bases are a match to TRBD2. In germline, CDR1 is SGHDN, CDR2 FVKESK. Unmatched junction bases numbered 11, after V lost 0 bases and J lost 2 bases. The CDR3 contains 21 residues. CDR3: CASSQDPGLAGGPVTYNEQFF. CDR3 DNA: TGTGCCAGCAGCCAAGATCCAGGACTAGCGGGGGGGCCTGTCACCTACAATGAGCAGTTCTTC.

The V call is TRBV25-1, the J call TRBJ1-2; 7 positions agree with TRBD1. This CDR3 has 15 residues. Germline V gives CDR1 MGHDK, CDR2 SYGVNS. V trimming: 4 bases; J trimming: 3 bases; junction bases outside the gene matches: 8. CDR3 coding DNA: TGTGCCAGCAGTGGACATGCAGGGGGAGACTATGGCTACACCTTC. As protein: CASSGHAGGDYGYTF.

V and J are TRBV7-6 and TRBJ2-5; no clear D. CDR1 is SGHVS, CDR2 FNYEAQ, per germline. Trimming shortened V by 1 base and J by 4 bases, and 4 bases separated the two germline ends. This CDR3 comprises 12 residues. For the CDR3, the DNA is TGTGCCAGCAGCTTAGTGGGAGAGACCCAGTACTTC. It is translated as CASSLVGETQYF. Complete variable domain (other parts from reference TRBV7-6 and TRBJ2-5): GAGVSQSPRYKVTKRGQDVALRCDPISGHVSLYWYRQALGQGPEFLTYFNYEAQQDKSGLPNDRFSAERPEGSISTLTIQRTEQRDSAMYRCASSLVGETQYFGPGTRLLVL.

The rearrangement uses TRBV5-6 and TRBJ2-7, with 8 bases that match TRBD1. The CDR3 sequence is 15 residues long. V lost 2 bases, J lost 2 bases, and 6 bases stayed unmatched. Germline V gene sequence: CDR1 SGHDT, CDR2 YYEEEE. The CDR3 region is CASSFPTGDPYEQYF. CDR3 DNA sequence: TGTGCCAGCAGCTTCCCGACAGGGGACCCCTACGAGCAGTACTTC. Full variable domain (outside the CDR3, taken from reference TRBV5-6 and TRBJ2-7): DAGVTQSPTHLIKTRGQQVTLRCSPKSGHDTVSWYQQALGQGPQFIFQYYEEEERQRGNFPDRFSGHQFPNYSSELNVNALLLGDSALYLCASSFPTGDPYEQYFGPGTRLTVT.

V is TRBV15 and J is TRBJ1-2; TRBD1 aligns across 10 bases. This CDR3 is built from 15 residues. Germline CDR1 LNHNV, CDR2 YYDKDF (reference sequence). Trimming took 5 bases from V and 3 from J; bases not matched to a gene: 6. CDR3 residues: CATSVRDRGDYGYTF. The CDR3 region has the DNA TGTGCCACCAGCGTCCGGGACAGGGGAGACTATGGCTACACCTTC. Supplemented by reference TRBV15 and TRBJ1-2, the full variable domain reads DAMVIQNPRYQVTQFGKPVTLSCSQTLNHNVMYWYQQKSSQAPKLLFHYYDKDFNNEADTPDNFQSRRPNTSFCFLDIRSPGLGDTAMYLCATSVRDRGDYGYTFGSGTRLTVV.

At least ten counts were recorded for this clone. CDR3 nucleotides: TGTGCCAGCAGCCCTACGTGGTACGAGCAGTACTTC. Translation: CASSPTWYEQYF. The chain is built from TRBV7-9 and TRBJ2-7; D ambiguous. V lost 5 bases and J 4 bases, leaving 9 bases between the germline ends. Germline values: CDR1 SEHNR, CDR2 FQNEAQ (reference sequence). CDR3 size: 12 residues.

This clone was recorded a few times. This CDR3 reads CASSLKGANTGELFF. The CDR3 coding sequence is TGTGCCAGCAGCTTGAAGGGTGCGAACACCGGGGAGCTGTTTTTT. This chain uses TRBV5-4 with TRBJ2-2; D gene uncertain. Germline loops: CDR1 SGHNT, CDR2 YYREEE (reference sequence). Trimming pared 1 base from V and 0 bases from J, leaving 7 bases between. The CDR3 spans 15 residues.

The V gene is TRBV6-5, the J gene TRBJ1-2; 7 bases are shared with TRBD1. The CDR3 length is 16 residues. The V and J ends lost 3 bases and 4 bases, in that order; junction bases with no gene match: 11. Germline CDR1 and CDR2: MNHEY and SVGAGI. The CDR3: CASSYNKWTGGYGYTF. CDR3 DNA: TGTGCCAGCAGTTATAATAAGTGGACAGGCGGCTATGGCTACACCTTC.

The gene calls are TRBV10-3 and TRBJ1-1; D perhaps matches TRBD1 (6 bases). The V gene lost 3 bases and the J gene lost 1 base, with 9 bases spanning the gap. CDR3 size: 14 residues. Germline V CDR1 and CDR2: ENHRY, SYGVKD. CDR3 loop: CAISELTGNTEAFF. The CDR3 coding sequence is TGTGCCATCAGTGAATTGACAGGGAACACTGAAGCTTTCTTT.

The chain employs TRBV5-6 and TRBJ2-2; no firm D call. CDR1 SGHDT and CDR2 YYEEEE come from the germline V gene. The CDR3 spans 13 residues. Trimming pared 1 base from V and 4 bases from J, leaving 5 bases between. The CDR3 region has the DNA TGTGCCAGCAGCTTGTTGGGCACCGGGGAGCTGTTTTTT. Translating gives CASSLLGTGELFF.

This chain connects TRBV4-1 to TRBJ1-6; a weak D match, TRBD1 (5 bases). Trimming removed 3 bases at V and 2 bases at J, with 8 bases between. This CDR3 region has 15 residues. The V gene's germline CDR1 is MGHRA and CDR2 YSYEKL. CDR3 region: CASSQRGAYNSPLHF. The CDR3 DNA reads TGCGCCAGCAGCCAGCGAGGGGCCTATAATTCACCCCTCCACTTT.

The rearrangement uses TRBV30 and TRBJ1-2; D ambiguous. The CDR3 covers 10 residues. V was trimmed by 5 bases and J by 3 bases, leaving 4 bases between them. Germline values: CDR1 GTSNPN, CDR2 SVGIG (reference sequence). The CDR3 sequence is CAWRDYGYTF. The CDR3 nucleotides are TGTGCCTGGCGGGACTATGGCTACACCTTC.

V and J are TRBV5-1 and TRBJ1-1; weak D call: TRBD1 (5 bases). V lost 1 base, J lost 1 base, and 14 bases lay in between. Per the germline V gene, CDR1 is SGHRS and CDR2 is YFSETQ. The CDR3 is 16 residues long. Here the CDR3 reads CASSLWGRGGNTEAFF. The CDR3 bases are TGCGCCAGCAGCTTGTGGGGACGAGGCGGGAACACTGAAGCTTTCTTT. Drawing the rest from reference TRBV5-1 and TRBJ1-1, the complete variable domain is KAGVTQTPRYLIKTRGQQVTLSCSPISGHRSVSWYQQTPGQGLQFLFEYFSETQRNKGNFPGRFSGRQFSNSRSEMNVSTLELGDSALYLCASSLWGRGGNTEAFFGQGTRLTVV.

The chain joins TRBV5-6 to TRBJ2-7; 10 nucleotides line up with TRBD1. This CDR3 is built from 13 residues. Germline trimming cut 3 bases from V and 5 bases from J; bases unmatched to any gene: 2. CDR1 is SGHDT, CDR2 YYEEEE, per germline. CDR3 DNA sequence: TGTGCCAGCAGCTGGGACAGGGGACACGAGCAGTACTTC. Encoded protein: CASSWDRGHEQYF.

The CDR3 DNA sequence: TGCGCCAGCAGCCATGAGGGGGGCCAAGAGACCCAGTACTTC. Residues: CASSHEGGQETQYF. This chain uses TRBV4-1 with TRBJ2-5; D assignment may be TRBD1 or TRBD2 (6 bases each). Trimming removed 3 bases from V and 1 base from J, with 9 bases in between. The CDR3 has 14 amino acids. Germline CDR1 MGHRA, CDR2 YSYEKL.

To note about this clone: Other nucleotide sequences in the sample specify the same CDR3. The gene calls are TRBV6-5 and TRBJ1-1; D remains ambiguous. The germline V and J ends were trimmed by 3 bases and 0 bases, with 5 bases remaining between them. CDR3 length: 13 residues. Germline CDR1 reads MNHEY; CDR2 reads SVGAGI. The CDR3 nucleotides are TGTGCCAGCAGTTATGGAATGAACACTGAAGCTTTCTTT. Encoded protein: CASSYGMNTEAFF.

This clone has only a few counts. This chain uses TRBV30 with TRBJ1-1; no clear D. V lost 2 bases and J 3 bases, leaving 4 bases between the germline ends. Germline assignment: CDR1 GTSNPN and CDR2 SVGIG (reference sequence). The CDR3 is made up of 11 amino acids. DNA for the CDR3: TGTGCCTGGAGTAGGGACACTGAAGCTTTCTTT. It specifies CAWSRDTEAFF.

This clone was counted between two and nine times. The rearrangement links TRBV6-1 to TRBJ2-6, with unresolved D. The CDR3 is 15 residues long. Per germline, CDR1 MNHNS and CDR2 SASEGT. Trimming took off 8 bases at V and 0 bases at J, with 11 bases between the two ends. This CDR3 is CASGTSSSGANVLTF. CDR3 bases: TGTGCCAGCGGAACCAGCTCCTCTGGGGCCAACGTCCTGACTTTC.

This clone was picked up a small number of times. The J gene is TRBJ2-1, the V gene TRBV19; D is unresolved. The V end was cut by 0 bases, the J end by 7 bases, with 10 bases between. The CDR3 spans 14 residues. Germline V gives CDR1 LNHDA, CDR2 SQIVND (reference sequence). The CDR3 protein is CASSIDLEFNEQFF. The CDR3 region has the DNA TGTGCCAGTAGTATAGATCTTGAGTTTAATGAGCAGTTCTTC.

This CDR3 is CASSEEGPGQVETQYF. In nucleotides, the CDR3 is TGTGCCAGCAGTGAAGAAGGACCGGGACAGGTGGAGACCCAGTACTTC. The rearrangement uses TRBV2 and TRBJ2-5, with TRBD1 matching 8 bases. The CDR3 totals 16 residues. Germline assignment: CDR1 SNHLY and CDR2 FYNNEI. V shed 1 base and J 5 bases; nucleotides not matched to a gene: 9.

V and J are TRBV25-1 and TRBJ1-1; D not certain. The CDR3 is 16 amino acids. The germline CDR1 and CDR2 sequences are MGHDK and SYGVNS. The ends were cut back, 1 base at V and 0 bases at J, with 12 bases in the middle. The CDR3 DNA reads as TGTGCCAGCAGTGAATCAGTGTGGGGTTTGAACACTGAAGCTTTCTTT. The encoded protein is CASSESVWGLNTEAFF.

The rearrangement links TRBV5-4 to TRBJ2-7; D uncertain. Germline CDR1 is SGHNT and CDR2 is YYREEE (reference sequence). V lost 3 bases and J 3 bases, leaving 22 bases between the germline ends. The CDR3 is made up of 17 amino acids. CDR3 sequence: CASSSTDGEFQIYEQYF. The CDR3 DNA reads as TGTGCCAGCAGCTCGACGGATGGGGAATTTCAGATCTACGAGCAGTACTTC.

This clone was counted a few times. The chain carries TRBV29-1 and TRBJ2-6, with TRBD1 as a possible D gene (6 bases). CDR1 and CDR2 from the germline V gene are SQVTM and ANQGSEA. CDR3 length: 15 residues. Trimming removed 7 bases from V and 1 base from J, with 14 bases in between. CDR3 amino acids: CSADMDSSGANVLTF. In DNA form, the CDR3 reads TGCAGCGCAGACATGGACAGTTCTGGGGCCAACGTCCTGACTTTC.

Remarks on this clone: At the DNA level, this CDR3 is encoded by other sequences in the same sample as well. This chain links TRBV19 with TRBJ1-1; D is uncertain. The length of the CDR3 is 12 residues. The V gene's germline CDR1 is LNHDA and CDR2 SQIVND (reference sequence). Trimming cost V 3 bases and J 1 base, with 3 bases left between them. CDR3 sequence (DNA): TGTGCCAGTAGTATCGAGAACACTGAAGCTTTCTTT. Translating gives CASSIENTEAFF.

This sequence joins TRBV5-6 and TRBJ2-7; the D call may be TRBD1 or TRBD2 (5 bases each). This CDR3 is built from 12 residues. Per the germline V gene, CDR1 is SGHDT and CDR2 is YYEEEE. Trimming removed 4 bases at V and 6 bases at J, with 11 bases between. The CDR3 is CASSPGPGEQYF. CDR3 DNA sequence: TGTGCCAGCAGCCCGGGACCCGGCGAGCAGTACTTC.

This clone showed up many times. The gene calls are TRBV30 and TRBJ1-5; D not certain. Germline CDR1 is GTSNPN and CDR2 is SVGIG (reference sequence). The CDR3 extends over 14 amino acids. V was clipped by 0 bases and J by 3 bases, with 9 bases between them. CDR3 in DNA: TGTGCCTGGAGTGTATCAGCGGACAATCAGCCCCAGCATTTT. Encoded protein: CAWSVSADNQPQHF.

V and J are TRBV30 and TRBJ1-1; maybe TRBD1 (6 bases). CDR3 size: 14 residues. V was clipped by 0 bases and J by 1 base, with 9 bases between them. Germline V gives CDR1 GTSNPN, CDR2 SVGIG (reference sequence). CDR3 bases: TGTGCCTGGAGTGTAGACAGGACGAACACTGAAGCTTTCTTT. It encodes CAWSVDRTNTEAFF.

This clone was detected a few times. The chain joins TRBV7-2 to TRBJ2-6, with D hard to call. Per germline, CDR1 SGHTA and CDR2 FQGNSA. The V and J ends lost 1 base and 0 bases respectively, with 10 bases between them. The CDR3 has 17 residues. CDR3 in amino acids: CASSLGSSHSGANVLTF. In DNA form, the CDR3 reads TGTGCCAGCAGCTTAGGTTCGAGCCACTCTGGGGCCAACGTCCTGACTTTC.